The entry below describes one T cell receptor (beta chain). This specimen belongs to a study of blood T cell repertoires in COVID-19. Turning to the study itself: Sample material is recorded as cDNA or gDNA derived from T cells, B-cell-depleted T cells, or PBMCs.

CDR1 is LNHDA and CDR2 is SQIVND in the germline V gene (reference sequence). This CDR3 comprises 14 residues. V was trimmed by 5 bases and J by 3 bases, leaving 11 bases between them. The protocol was immunoSEQ multiplex PCR, while the TCRdb copy is restricted to in-frame clones and leaves out a portion. The table has 200,000 to 300,000 clones, about 85% seen once. This receptor was obtained from a man in his sixties with acute or convalescent COVID-19. The sequenced material came from peripheral blood. The chain carries TRBV19 and TRBJ2-1; a weak D match, TRBD2 (6 bases). CDR3 region: CASSVQAGYNEQFF. CDR3 DNA: TGTGCCAGTAGTGTACAAGCGGGCTACAATGAGCAGTTCTTC.